The 30 T cell receptor beta chains below come from one sample, sequenced in a study of cytomegalovirus exposure and HLA in healthy donors. Use of 60 Vbeta and 13 Jbeta primers characterized the PCR. The repertoire was sequenced with immunoSEQ multiplex PCR; TCRdb's copy has only in-frame clones and lacks some. The specimen's table records 150,000 to 200,000 clones. Sequencing used PBMCs. These receptors were collected from a woman younger than 35 in good health and CMV-seropositive.

This chain joins TRBV7-6 and TRBJ2-2; 8 nucleotides agree with TRBD1. The CDR3 consists of 15 residues. Germline V gene lookup returns CDR1 SGHVS and CDR2 FNYEAQ. Trimming cost V 6 bases and J 5 bases; bases outside gene matches: 8. This CDR3 is CASRGQGGETGELFF. The CDR3 nucleotides read TGTGCCAGCAGAGGACAGGGAGGAGAGACCGGGGAGCTGTTTTTT.

The rearrangement links TRBV6-5 to TRBJ2-3; 9 bases agree with TRBD2. CDR3 length: 16 amino acids. Germline-derived CDR1 and CDR2 are MNHEY and SVGAGI. The J segment lost 3 bases and the V segment lost 2 bases, leaving 6 bases of the junction unmatched. The chain's CDR3 is CASSYKLAGETDTQYF. DNA of the CDR3: TGTGCCAGCAGTTACAAACTAGCGGGCGAAACAGATACGCAGTATTTT.

V usage is TRBV10-3 and J usage is TRBJ1-5; D perhaps matches TRBD1 (6 bases). The CDR3 is made up of 13 amino acids. Germline CDR1 and CDR2: ENHRY and SYGVKD. V was trimmed by 8 bases and J by 5 bases, leaving 13 bases between them. The CDR3 loop is CAISAGVDQPQHF. The DNA for the CDR3 is TGTGCCATCTCCGCAGGGGTGGATCAGCCCCAGCATTTT.

This chain connects TRBV7-9 to TRBJ1-1, with a possible D match to TRBD1 (5 bases). Germline CDR1 and CDR2: SEHNR and FQNEAQ (reference sequence). Between the trimmed V and J ends, which lost 2 bases and 6 bases, there was a span of 10 bases. The CDR3 length is 13 residues. CDR3 in amino acids: CASSLSPQAEAFF. CDR3 DNA: TGTGCCAGCAGCTTATCCCCACAGGCTGAAGCTTTCTTT.

The chain is built from TRBV13 and TRBJ2-2, with D possibly matching TRBD1 (5 bases). This CDR3 comprises 15 residues. The V and J ends lost 4 bases and 6 bases respectively, with 15 bases between them. Germline lookup yields CDR1 PRHDT and CDR2 FYEKMQ (reference sequence). The CDR3 is CASSSGVGRPGELFF. As DNA, the CDR3 is TGTGCCAGCAGCTCAGGCGTGGGGCGGCCCGGGGAGCTGTTTTTT. The complete variable domain, with remaining parts taken from reference TRBV13 and TRBJ2-2, reads AAGVIQSPRHLIKEKRETATLKCYPIPRHDTVYWYQQGPGQDPQFLISFYEKMQSDKGSIPDRFSAQQFSDYHSELNMSSLELGDSALYFCASSSGVGRPGELFFGEGSRLTVL.

This chain joins TRBV5-5 and TRBJ1-4; TRBD1 matches 9 bases. CDR1 and CDR2 (germline): SGHKS, YYEKEE (reference sequence). This CDR3 spans 14 amino acids. J lost 6 bases, V lost 4 bases, and 4 bases had no gene match. The CDR3 bases are TGTGCCAGCAGCCCCGGGACAGGGTATGAAAAACTGTTTTTT. Amino acid sequence: CASSPGTGYEKLFF.

This chain connects TRBV5-6 to TRBJ1-1, with D possibly being TRBD1 (6 bases). Germline values: CDR1 SGHDT, CDR2 YYEEEE. The germline V and J ends were trimmed by 4 bases and 3 bases, with 16 bases remaining between them. The CDR3 consists of 15 residues. CDR3 nucleotide sequence: TGTGCCAGCAGCCTCCAGTGGGGGCGGGACACTGAAGCTTTCTTT. Its translation is CASSLQWGRDTEAFF.

V gene TRBV30 combines with J gene TRBJ2-1; 10 bases line up with TRBD2. Trimming took 4 bases from V and 5 from J; bases not matched to a gene: 2. CDR3 length: 13 residues. Germline V CDR1 and CDR2: GTSNPN, SVGIG (reference sequence). This CDR3 reads CAWKGLANNEQFF. The CDR3 DNA reads TGTGCCTGGAAGGGACTAGCGAACAATGAGCAGTTCTTC.

The rearrangement uses TRBV11-2 and TRBJ2-5, with a weak D call TRBD1 (5 bases). Per germline, CDR1 SGHAT and CDR2 FQNNGV. This CDR3 has 12 amino acids. V shed 5 bases and J shed 12 bases, with 16 bases lying between them. The DNA for the CDR3 is TGTGCCAGCAGCCCAGGGTACGGAAAAGAGTACTTC. Its protein is CASSPGYGKEYF.

Of note for this clone: An end of the junction differs from the germline gene, which may be a read error. CDR3 residues: CASSLAPGTNYEQYF. The CDR3 nucleotides read TGTGCTAGCAGCTTAGCGCCCGGGACAAATTACGAGCAGTACTTC. V usage is TRBV7-7 and J usage is TRBJ2-7; D perhaps matches TRBD1 (6 bases). Germline CDR1 is SSHAT and CDR2 is FNYEAQ (reference sequence). The CDR3 spans 15 residues.

About this clone itself: This sample includes further DNA sequences coding for the same CDR3. The chain joins TRBV18 to TRBJ2-1; TRBD1 agrees at 8 bases. V was clipped by 1 base and J by 10 bases; unmatched bases: 0. Germline lookup yields CDR1 KGHSH and CDR2 LQKENI. The CDR3 is 12 residues long. CDR3 loop: CASSPRTGEQFF. The DNA for the CDR3 is TGTGCCAGCTCACCACGGACAGGGGAGCAGTTCTTC.

This chain joins TRBV6-1 and TRBJ2-1, with 7 positions matching TRBD2. J was trimmed by 4 bases and V by 4 bases; bases with no gene match: 10. CDR1 MNHNS and CDR2 SASEGT come from the germline V gene. The CDR3 contains 16 residues. The CDR3 DNA sequence: TGTGCCAGCAGTGCGACGGGGCTAGCGGTTTACAATGAGCAGTTCTTC. Its translation: CASSATGLAVYNEQFF.

The V and J genes are TRBV9 and TRBJ2-5; 11 bases align to TRBD2. The length of the CDR3 is 17 residues. After removal of 4 bases from V and 5 bases from J, the junction contained 13 bases not matched to a gene. CDR1 is SGDLS, CDR2 YYNGEE, per germline. CDR3 sequence: CASSLSPLAGGAETQYF. CDR3 sequence (DNA): TGTGCCAGCAGCCTTTCTCCTCTAGCGGGGGGTGCGGAGACCCAGTACTTC.

The genes are TRBV14 and TRBJ1-2; no firm D call. The CDR3 has 17 amino acids. The ends were cut back, 1 base at V and 1 base at J, with 16 bases in the middle. Germline V gene data show CDR1 as SGHDN and CDR2 as FVKESK. Written as DNA, the CDR3 is TGTGCCAGCAGCCAAGGCTTTCGAGTATCCTTTAACTATGGCTACACCTTC. Its translation: CASSQGFRVSFNYGYTF.

The V call is TRBV13, the J call TRBJ2-4; D remains ambiguous. Germline CDR1 PRHDT, CDR2 FYEKMQ (reference sequence). This CDR3 has 15 residues. V gave up 5 bases and J gave up 1 base, with 12 bases separating them. The CDR3 bases are TGTGCCAGCAGCCCCGGCGGATGGGCCAAAAACATTCAGTACTTC. As protein: CASSPGGWAKNIQYF.

This chain connects TRBV5-1 to TRBJ2-1, with D possibly matching TRBD2 (5 bases). CDR3 length: 15 residues. V was pared by 0 bases and J by 6 bases, with 13 bases between. Germline CDR1 and CDR2: SGHRS and YFSETQ. Written as DNA, the CDR3 is TGCGCCAGCAGCTTGGTACCGGGGATTGGCAATGAGCAGTTCTTC. Residues: CASSLVPGIGNEQFF.

By frequency, this clone registers medium-sized. The chain carries TRBV2 and TRBJ1-5; D is unclear. Germline-derived CDR1 and CDR2 are SNHLY and FYNNEI. The CDR3 spans 13 residues. V shed 6 bases and J shed 3 bases, with 9 bases lying between them. In DNA, the CDR3 is TGTGCCAGCAGGAGGGATTTCAATCAGCCCCAGCATTTT. Residues: CASRRDFNQPQHF.

This chain uses TRBV11-3 with TRBJ1-2, with TRBD1 identical over 8 bases. CDR1 and CDR2 (germline): SGHNT, YENEEA. There are 16 residues in the CDR3. V was pared by 5 bases and J by 4 bases, with 12 bases of the junction left unmatched. The CDR3 DNA reads TGTGCCAGCAGCCATATGCCGGGACAGGAGCTCTATGGCTACACCTTC. It specifies CASSHMPGQELYGYTF.

CDR3 loop: CASSLGGNELFF. DNA of the CDR3: TGTGCCAGCAGTCTCGGGGGAAACGAACTGTTTTTT. V usage is TRBV27 and J usage is TRBJ1-4, with a weak D call TRBD1 (5 bases). Germline V gene lookup returns CDR1 MNHEY and CDR2 SMNVEV (reference sequence). V was shortened by 5 bases and J by 12 bases, with 13 bases between the two germline ends. The CDR3 spans 12 residues.

The genes are TRBV5-6 and TRBJ2-7, with no clear D. V was clipped by 2 bases and J by 2 bases, with 11 bases between them. Germline CDR1 SGHDT, CDR2 YYEEEE. CDR3 length equals 14 residues. The CDR3 DNA reads as TGTGCCAGCAGCTTCACTTCGGTCCCCTACGAGCAGTACTTC. This translates into CASSFTSVPYEQYF.

A note on this clone: Distinct nucleotide sequences in the sample also encode this CDR3. This chain links TRBV6-1 with TRBJ2-3; TRBD1 agrees at 9 bases. CDR3 length: 15 amino acids. In germline, CDR1 is MNHNS, CDR2 SASEGT. The V and J ends lost 0 bases and 3 bases, in that order; junction bases with no gene match: 1. The CDR3 DNA follows: TGTGCCAGCAGTGAAGCAGGGACAGGGACAGATACGCAGTATTTT. Residues: CASSEAGTGTDTQYF.

The V gene is TRBV6-5, the J gene TRBJ2-1; 9 bases are shared with TRBD1. Germline CDR1 and CDR2: MNHEY and SVGAGI. J lost 8 bases, V lost 4 bases, and 6 bases had no gene match. The CDR3 is 14 amino acids. CDR3 residues: CASSFKTGGDEQFF. CDR3 in DNA: TGTGCCAGCAGTTTCAAGACAGGGGGGGATGAGCAGTTCTTC.

The V call is TRBV27, the J call TRBJ2-7; 8 bases map to TRBD1. This CDR3 is 15 amino acids long. Per the germline V gene, CDR1 is MNHEY and CDR2 is SMNVEV (reference sequence). V lost 4 bases to trimming and J lost 1 base; unmatched junction nucleotides: 6. CDR3 loop: CASSSRTGRSYEQYF. The CDR3 region has the DNA TGTGCCAGCAGTTCTAGGACAGGGCGATCCTACGAGCAGTACTTC.

The rearrangement links TRBV6-5 to TRBJ1-5, with 7 bases fitting TRBD1. Per germline, CDR1 MNHEY and CDR2 SVGAGI. V shed 5 bases, J shed 7 bases, and the junction held 5 bases outside the gene matches. The length of the CDR3 is 13 residues. The CDR3: CASSKGRGQPQHF. The CDR3, as DNA: TGTGCCAGCAGTAAGGGCAGGGGGCAGCCCCAGCATTTT.

The J gene is TRBJ1-1, the V gene TRBV27; D may be TRBD1 (6 bases). V shed 6 bases and J shed 0 bases, with 11 bases lying between them. The CDR3 runs 14 residues. In germline, CDR1 is MNHEY, CDR2 SMNVEV (reference sequence). The CDR3 DNA is TGTGCCAGCAGGGTGGACAGAGTGAACACTGAAGCTTTCTTT. Translation gives CASRVDRVNTEAFF.

The V and J genes are TRBV19 and TRBJ1-2; TRBD1 is a possible D gene (6 bases). The CDR3 sequence is 15 residues long. Per germline, CDR1 LNHDA and CDR2 SQIVND (reference sequence). V lost 1 base to trimming and J lost 7 bases, with 16 bases between them. The CDR3 sequence is CASSIATGQHPGYTF. DNA for the CDR3: TGTGCCAGTAGTATAGCCACCGGACAGCATCCTGGCTACACCTTC.

The V call is TRBV5-1, the J call TRBJ1-4, with D unclear. V lost 1 base, J lost 1 base, and 8 bases lay in between. In germline, CDR1 is SGHRS, CDR2 YFSETQ. CDR3 length equals 15 residues. The CDR3 DNA reads TGCGCCAGCAGCTTGTTATCGGGAACTAATGAAAAACTGTTTTTT. This gives the protein CASSLLSGTNEKLFF. Complete variable domain (other parts from reference TRBV5-1 and TRBJ1-4): KAGVTQTPRYLIKTRGQQVTLSCSPISGHRSVSWYQQTPGQGLQFLFEYFSETQRNKGNFPGRFSGRQFSNSRSEMNVSTLELGDSALYLCASSLLSGTNEKLFFGSGTQLSVL.

The chain links TRBV11-2 to TRBJ2-3; 13 bases are shared with TRBD2. Per germline, CDR1 SGHAT and CDR2 FQNNGV. This CDR3 has 15 residues. The V and J ends lost 4 bases and 7 bases, in that order; junction bases with no gene match: 5. The CDR3 sequence: CASSSLAGGPNTQYF. CDR3 bases: TGTGCCAGCAGCTCACTAGCGGGAGGGCCAAATACGCAGTATTTT.

The chain carries TRBV4-1 and TRBJ2-5; TRBD2 agrees at 16 bases. CDR1 is MGHRA and CDR2 is YSYEKL in the germline V gene. This CDR3 region has 18 residues. V was pared by 1 base and J by 5 bases, with 7 bases of the junction left unmatched. CDR3 amino acids: CASSQGGTSGGAGETQYF. The CDR3 DNA is TGCGCCAGCAGCCAAGGAGGGACTAGCGGGGGGGCGGGGGAGACCCAGTACTTC.

CDR3 coding DNA: TGCAGCGTTCGCGGTCGCCTAGCTGTAAATGAGCAGTTCTTC. Protein product: CSVRGRLAVNEQFF. This rearrangement joins TRBV29-1 to TRBJ2-1; the D gene is possibly TRBD2 (5 bases). Germline CDR1 is SQVTM and CDR2 is ANQGSEA. Between the trimmed V and J ends, which lost 5 bases and 7 bases, there was a span of 18 bases. This CDR3 region has 14 residues.